This T cell receptor (beta chain) was profiled in a study of cytomegalovirus exposure and HLA in healthy donors. Study-level background: Inside one of the first data releases sat roughly 80 million unique TCRs taken from HLA-typed donors.

The PCR had 60 Vbeta and 13 Jbeta primers. Per the authors' pipeline: It was a later analysis that counted 79 million or so unique TCR beta chains, of which roughly 11 million were shared. The method was immunoSEQ multiplex PCR; TCRdb's version includes in-frame clones alone and lacks a portion of them. V, J and clone size are those of that table, while D and trimming were read from the DNA. The sample consists of about 95,000 clones, approximately 77% of them appearing once. Regarding this clone: The target antigen is unknown.

Study findings and constraints: An analysis that was carried out later associated 17,000 or so TCR beta sequences with HLA alleles at 0.05 false discovery rate. The records held CMV serostatus as the only immune exposure information.

Germline assignment: CDR1 SGHRS and CDR2 YFSETQ. V was clipped by 3 bases and J by 2 bases, with 9 bases between them. This CDR3 spans 15 amino acids. The clonotype comes from a woman in her forties in good health and CMV-seronegative. J is TRBJ2-6 and V is TRBV5-1; a possible D gene is TRBD1 (5 bases). Sequences were obtained from PBMCs. CDR3 in amino acids: CASSSQGTGANVLTF. The CDR3 DNA follows: TGCGCCAGCAGCTCCCAGGGAACTGGGGCCAACGTCCTGACTTTC.